The entry below describes one T cell receptor beta chain. Authors' analysis steps: Reference gene primer amplification gave estimated nucleated cell counts. TCRdb's copy holds only in-frame clones and misses some; the assay was immunoSEQ multiplex PCR. V, J and clone size reflect that table, while D and trimming were determined from the DNA. The sample shows some 340,000 clones, 80% to 90% of them seen only once. V was clipped by 4 bases and J by 8 bases; unmatched bases: 8. Germline loops: CDR1 MGHRA, CDR2 YSYEKL. CDR3 length: 14 residues. The source of the sample is a study of blood T cell repertoires in COVID-19. Study as a whole: The United States, Italy and Spain provided the acute and convalescent COVID-19 samples. Nucleic acid was either cDNA or gDNA, and it came from T cells, B-cell-depleted T cells, or PBMCs.

What was sequenced was peripheral blood. The V call is TRBV4-1, the J call TRBJ2-1; 7 bases fit TRBD2. This clonotype originated in a man aged 25 to 40 with active or convalescent COVID-19. DNA of the CDR3: TGCGCCAGCAGCCTTCGGAGGGGAGGGGATGAGCAGTTCTTC. Amino acid sequence: CASSLRRGGDEQFF.